This is a list of T cell receptor beta chains from one sample in a study of cytomegalovirus exposure and HLA in healthy donors. Profiling relied on immunoSEQ multiplex PCR, and the TCRdb table lists in-frame clones only, not all of them. The sample contains approximately 220,000 clones, 80% to 90% of which appear only once. The sequenced sample was PBMCs. The source is a man younger than 30 in good health and CMV-seronegative. CDR3s include the opening cysteine and the closing phenylalanine or tryptophan. D genes are given only for firm matches. The size entry is marked missing in some rows and otherwise reads once, few, many or a size class.

J,size,D,V,DNA,CDR3
TRBJ1-2,NA,TRBD1,TRBV29-1,TGCAGCGCCAGACAGGGAAACTATGGCTACACCTTC,CSARQGNYGYTF
TRBJ2-3,NA,NA,TRBV5-1,TGCGCCAGCAGCTTGGCCGGAGCGGCCTACACAGATACGCAGTATTTT,CASSLAGAAYTDTQYF
TRBJ1-1,NA,NA,TRBV7-3,TGTGCCAGCAGCTTTGGTGTCCGGGGGGCGAACACTGAAGCTTTCTTT,CASSFGVRGANTEAFF
TRBJ1-1,NA,TRBD1,TRBV5-4,TGTGCCAGCAGCCGGGGACAGGAGAATACTGAAGCTTTCTTT,CASSRGQENTEAFF
TRBJ2-6,few,TRBD1,TRBV2,TGTGCCAGCAGTCGGGACAGAGCTGGGGCCAACGTCCTGACTTTC,CASSRDRAGANVLTF
TRBJ2-2,few,NA,TRBV9,TGTGCCAGCAGCGCCACGTTCGGGACCGGGGAGCTGTTTTTT,CASSATFGTGELFF
TRBJ2-5,NA,TRBD2,TRBV4-3,TGCGCCAGCAGCCAAGTCCCAGGACTAGGAGCGGAGACCCAGTACTTC,CASSQVPGLGAETQYF
TRBJ2-7,NA,TRBD2,TRBV5-1,TGCGCCAGCAGGACTAGCGGGGGGACAACCCTCTACGAGCAGTACTTC,CASRTSGGTTLYEQYF
TRBJ2-5,NA,NA,TRBV5-4,TGTGCCAGCAGAGCGGAGACCCAGTACTTC,CASRAETQYF
TRBJ1-1,NA,NA,TRBV12-5,TGTGCTAGTGGTTTAATCCCAGGTCACACTGAAGCTTTCTTT,CASGLIPGHTEAFF
TRBJ1-1,NA,NA,TRBV27,TGTGCCAGTTCAACAGGGCTGAACACTGAAGCTTTCTTT,CASSTGLNTEAFF
TRBJ1-2,NA,TRBD1,TRBV6-5,TGTGCCAGCAGTTACGACAGGGGGAGTTATGGCTACACCTTC,CASSYDRGSYGYTF
TRBJ1-4,NA,NA,TRBV19,TGTGCCAGTAGTATAGTATCGGGGGGTGAAAAACTGTTTTTT,CASSIVSGGEKLFF
TRBJ2-7,few,NA,TRBV2,TGTGCCAGTGGTCGGTCCTACGAGCAGTACTTC,CASGRSYEQYF
TRBJ2-3,NA,NA,TRBV11-3,TGTGCCAGCAGCTCTGACCCCGGGGACACAGATACGCAGTATTTT,CASSSDPGDTDTQYF
TRBJ2-3,NA,TRBD2,TRBV4-3,TGCGCCAGCAGCGGACGAGGACTAGCGGGCACAGATACGCAGTATTTT,CASSGRGLAGTDTQYF
TRBJ1-2,NA,TRBD1,TRBV7-2,TGTGCCAGCAGCCTGGACAGGGGTTATGGTGGCTACACCTTC,CASSLDRGYGGYTF
TRBJ2-2,NA,TRBD2,TRBV7-6,TGTGCCAGCAGCTTAGAGCGGGGGGTCACCGGGGAGCTGTTTTTT,CASSLERGVTGELFF
TRBJ2-7,NA,NA,TRBV5-1,TGCGCCAGCAGCTTGGCCCCAGGGGCATACGAGCAGTACTTC,CASSLAPGAYEQYF
TRBJ2-1,NA,NA,TRBV29-1,TGCAGCGTTCTCCCACTAAATTACAATGAGCAGTTCTTC,CSVLPLNYNEQFF
TRBJ2-7,NA,NA,TRBV5-6,TGTGCCAGCAGCTTTTATGCACAGGAAGGCGAGCAGTACTTC,CASSFYAQEGEQYF
TRBJ1-2,few,NA,TRBV27,TGTGCCAGCAGTTCCCTCAGGGTTGTCACCTTC,CASSSLRVVTF
TRBJ2-6,few,NA,TRBV4-3,TGCGCCAGCAGCCAAGGTGAGACAGCGTGGTCTGGGGCCAACGTCCTGACTTTC,CASSQGETAWSGANVLTF
TRBJ2-3,NA,TRBD2,TRBV7-9,TGTGCCAGCAGCCGGGGGGATTCAAACACAGATACGCAGTATTTT,CASSRGDSNTDTQYF
TRBJ2-2,NA,NA,TRBV27,TGTGCCAGCAGTTTTGGCTACACCGGGGAGCTGTTTTTT,CASSFGYTGELFF
TRBJ2-5,NA,NA,TRBV7-2,TGTGCCAGCAGCCCCTGGAGGGGAGAGACCCAGTACTTC,CASSPWRGETQYF
TRBJ1-6,NA,TRBD1,TRBV4-1,TGCGCCAGCAGCCAGGCGGGACAGGGAATTTCACCCCTCCACTTT,CASSQAGQGISPLHF
TRBJ1-4,NA,NA,TRBV7-9,TGTGCCAGCAGCACTGTAGGAAAAGCGACTAATGAAAAACTGTTTTTT,CASSTVGKATNEKLFF
TRBJ1-4,NA,TRBD1,TRBV27,TGTGCCAGCAGGTCCCGGGACAGGGCGGATGAAAAACTGTTTTTT,CASRSRDRADEKLFF